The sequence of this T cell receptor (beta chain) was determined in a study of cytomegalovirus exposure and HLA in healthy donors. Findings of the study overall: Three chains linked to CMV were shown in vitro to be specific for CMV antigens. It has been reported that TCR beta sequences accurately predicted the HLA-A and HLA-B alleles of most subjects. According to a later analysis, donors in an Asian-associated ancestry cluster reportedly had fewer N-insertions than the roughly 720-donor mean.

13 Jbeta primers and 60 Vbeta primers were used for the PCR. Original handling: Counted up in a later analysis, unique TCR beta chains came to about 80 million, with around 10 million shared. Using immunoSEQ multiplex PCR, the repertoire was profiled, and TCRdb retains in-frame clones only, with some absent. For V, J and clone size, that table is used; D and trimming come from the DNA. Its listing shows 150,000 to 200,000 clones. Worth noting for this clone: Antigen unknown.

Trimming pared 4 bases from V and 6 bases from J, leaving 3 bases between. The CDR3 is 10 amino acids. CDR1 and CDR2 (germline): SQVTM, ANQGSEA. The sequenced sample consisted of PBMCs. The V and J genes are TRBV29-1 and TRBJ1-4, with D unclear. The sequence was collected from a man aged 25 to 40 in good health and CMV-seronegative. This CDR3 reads CSVGDEKLFF. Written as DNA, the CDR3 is TGCAGCGTTGGAGATGAAAAACTGTTTTTT.